The 10 T cell receptor beta chains below come from one sample, sequenced in a study of OX40 agonist ivuxolimab in advanced cancers. Only in-frame clones appear in the TCRdb table, and some are missing; sequencing was by immunoSEQ multiplex PCR. The data contain approximately 28,000 clones, 65% to 85% of them singletons. Sample: CD4+ or CD8+ T cells sorted from blood, taken in a trial of the OX40 agonist ivuxolimab. The receptor source for this set is an adult with an advanced solid tumor such as melanoma, head and neck, liver or kidney cancer.

The chain links TRBV9 to TRBJ2-6; 7 positions agree with TRBD1. This CDR3 is built from 16 residues. Germline assignment: CDR1 SGDLS and CDR2 YYNGEE. V gave up 0 bases and J gave up 3 bases; unmatched junction bases: 3. DNA for the CDR3: TGTGCCAGCAGCGTAGAACCAGGGGGTGGGGCCAACGTCCTGACTTTC. Its translation: CASSVEPGGGANVLTF.

V and J are TRBV2 and TRBJ1-2; D is possibly TRBD1 (5 bases). V lost 4 bases and J lost 4, with 13 bases in between. CDR1 and CDR2 from the germline V gene are SNHLY and FYNNEI. There are 14 residues in the CDR3. CDR3 protein: CASSAQGEVYGYTF. CDR3 DNA sequence: TGTGCCAGCAGTGCTCAGGGTGAGGTCTATGGCTACACCTTC.

The chain carries TRBV19 and TRBJ2-7; D may be TRBD2 (6 bases). The V gene lost 6 bases and the J gene lost 3 bases, with 18 bases spanning the gap. The germline V gene has CDR1 LNHDA and CDR2 SQIVND (reference sequence). This CDR3 spans 15 amino acids. Here the CDR3 reads CASSGHRRDDYEQYF. CDR3 bases: TGTGCCAGTAGCGGCCACCGGCGGGATGACTACGAGCAGTACTTC.

This chain uses TRBV10-3 with TRBJ2-7; D might be TRBD1 (5 bases). Per germline, CDR1 ENHRY and CDR2 SYGVKD. This CDR3 is 15 amino acids long. V shed 0 bases and J shed 0 bases, with 9 bases lying between them. The CDR3, as DNA: TGTGCCATCAGTGAGTCGGGAACAGGCTCCTACGAGCAGTACTTC. Translation: CAISESGTGSYEQYF.

The V gene is TRBV10-2, the J gene TRBJ2-5; 11 nucleotides line up with TRBD2. Germline V gene data show CDR1 as WSHSY and CDR2 as SAAADI. The CDR3 is made up of 17 amino acids. V gave up 3 bases and J gave up 5 bases; unmatched junction bases: 11. CDR3 region: CASSEGLAGGLRETQYF. The CDR3 region has the DNA TGCGCCAGCAGTGAAGGTTTAGCGGGGGGGCTTCGCGAGACCCAGTACTTC.

This sequence joins TRBV5-8 and TRBJ2-5, with 8 nucleotides matching TRBD2. V was pared by 1 base and J by 5 bases, with 10 bases of the junction left unmatched. CDR1 and CDR2 (germline): SGHTS, YDEGEE. The CDR3 spans 16 residues. This CDR3 reads CASSLSGTRVRETQYF. CDR3 in DNA: TGTGCCAGCAGCTTGTCCGGGACTAGAGTCCGGGAGACCCAGTACTTC. Supplemented by reference TRBV5-8 and TRBJ2-5, the full variable domain reads EAGVTQSPTHLIKTRGQQATLRCSPISGHTSVYWYQQALGLGLQFLLWYDEGEERNRGNFPPRFSGRQFPNYSSELNVNALELEDSALYLCASSLSGTRVRETQYFGPGTRLLVL.

CDR3 in DNA: TGTGCCAGTCGGCGGGGAGATTGGGGCGAACTTAGCACAGATACGCAGTATTTT. Amino acids: CASRRGDWGELSTDTQYF. The V gene is TRBV5-4, the J gene TRBJ2-3; D perhaps matches TRBD2 (6 bases). The CDR3 is 18 residues long. In germline, CDR1 is SGHNT, CDR2 YYREEE (reference sequence). The V end was cut by 8 bases, the J end by 0 bases, with 25 bases between.

V is TRBV5-3 and J is TRBJ1-5, with TRBD1 as a possible D gene (6 bases). TRBV5-3 is classed as an ORF, of uncertain function. The V end was cut by 4 bases, the J end by 1 base, with 9 bases between. CDR3 size: 14 residues. CDR3 in amino acids: CARSRDTSNQPQHF. In nucleotides, the CDR3 is TGTGCCAGAAGCAGGGACACGAGCAATCAGCCCCAGCATTTT.

V gene TRBV19 combines with J gene TRBJ2-7; D is possibly TRBD2 (5 bases). Trimming stripped 5 bases from V and 4 bases from J, with 6 bases between. The germline V gene has CDR1 LNHDA and CDR2 SQIVND (reference sequence). The CDR3 runs 11 residues. The CDR3, as DNA: TGTGCCAGTAGTCGGGGTTACGAGCAGTACTTC. It encodes CASSRGYEQYF.

In this sample, this clone is medium-sized. This chain links TRBV28 with TRBJ1-2, with TRBD1 matching 7 bases. This CDR3 comprises 17 residues. Germline V CDR1 and CDR2: MDHEN, SYDVKM. After removal of 6 bases from V and 4 bases from J, the junction contained 17 bases not matched to a gene. CDR3 DNA: TGTGCCAGCAGGTTCCGGGACAGCAACTCCCTGTTCTATGGCTACACCTTC. It codes for CASRFRDSNSLFYGYTF.